The rows below give T cell receptor beta chains drawn from one sample of a study of CD8 T cells in Susac syndrome. Each CDR3 protein is one row after TCRdb ran MiXCR on the immunoSEQ multiplex PCR reads. The sample lists about 140,000 distinct CDR3 sequences; roughly 94% were seen once. Sequences were obtained from CD4+ T cells from PBMCs. Every receptor here comes from a human donor with Susac syndrome. CDR3s include the opening cysteine and the closing phenylalanine or tryptophan. Fields, in order: J gene, D gene, V gene, clone size, CDR3 DNA, CDR3 protein. D genes are given only for firm matches. The size entry is marked missing in some rows and otherwise reads once, few, many or a size class.

J gene: TRBJ1-6
D gene: -
V gene: TRBV5-6
clone size: -
CDR3 DNA: TGTGCCAGCAGCCTACGTAGGACCAAAGATTCACCCCTCCACTTT
CDR3 protein: CASSLRRTKDSPLHF

J gene: TRBJ2-1
D gene: -
V gene: TRBV7-2
clone size: -
CDR3 DNA: TGTGCCAGCAGCTTTATAGGCTCCTACAATGAGCAGTTCTTC
CDR3 protein: CASSFIGSYNEQFF

J gene: TRBJ2-3
D gene: -
V gene: TRBV12-3/TRBV12-4
clone size: -
CDR3 DNA: TGTGCCAGCAGTTTAGGGGTATCTGCTGCGCAGTATTTT
CDR3 protein: CASSLGVSAAQYF

J gene: TRBJ1-2
D gene: -
V gene: TRBV30
clone size: -
CDR3 DNA: TGTGCCTGGAATGGAGGGAACTATGGCTACACCTTC
CDR3 protein: CAWNGGNYGYTF

J gene: TRBJ1-1
D gene: -
V gene: TRBV25-1
clone size: -
CDR3 DNA: TGTGCCAGCAGTGAATACGGGCATAACACTGAAGCTTTCTTT
CDR3 protein: CASSEYGHNTEAFF

J gene: TRBJ2-3
D gene: TRBD2
V gene: TRBV20-1
clone size: -
CDR3 DNA: TGCAGTGCGGAGGGACTAGCGGGAGCGACAGATACGCAGTATTTT
CDR3 protein: CSAEGLAGATDTQYF

J gene: TRBJ2-3
D gene: -
V gene: TRBV20-1
clone size: -
CDR3 DNA: TGCAGTGCTCGGGCCGGCAGCCACACAGATACGCAGTATTTT
CDR3 protein: CSARAGSHTDTQYF

J gene: TRBJ2-1
D gene: TRBD2
V gene: TRBV28
clone size: once
CDR3 DNA: TGTGCCAGCGGAAAAGCCGGGACTAGCGTATACAATGAGCAGTTCTTC
CDR3 protein: CASGKAGTSVYNEQFF

J gene: TRBJ1-5
D gene: TRBD1
V gene: TRBV12-3/TRBV12-4
clone size: -
CDR3 DNA: TGTGCCAGCCGGACAGGGAAGGCGAATCAGCCCCAGCATTTT
CDR3 protein: CASRTGKANQPQHF

J gene: TRBJ2-5
D gene: -
V gene: TRBV4-2
clone size: -
CDR3 DNA: TGTGCCAGCAGCCCCTACCCACAGGAGACCCAGTACTTC
CDR3 protein: CASSPYPQETQYF

J gene: TRBJ1-2
D gene: -
V gene: TRBV5-1
clone size: -
CDR3 DNA: TGCGCCAGCAGCTTGGGGGCACGGACCGACCGCCCATCGTATGGCTACACCTTC
CDR3 protein: CASSLGARTDRPSYGYTF

J gene: TRBJ1-2
D gene: -
V gene: TRBV9
clone size: -
CDR3 DNA: TGTGCCAGCAGCGTAGCTGGGGCTAACTATGGCTACACCTTC
CDR3 protein: CASSVAGANYGYTF

J gene: TRBJ2-7
D gene: TRBD2
V gene: TRBV12-3/TRBV12-4
clone size: -
CDR3 DNA: TGTGCCAGCAGCCGGACTAGCGGGAAGATCGAGCAGTACTTC
CDR3 protein: CASSRTSGKIEQYF

J gene: TRBJ1-3
D gene: -
V gene: TRBV4-1
clone size: -
CDR3 DNA: TGCGCCAGCAGCCACGGCCAGGCTGGAAACACCATATATTTT
CDR3 protein: CASSHGQAGNTIYF

J gene: TRBJ2-7
D gene: -
V gene: TRBV18
clone size: -
CDR3 DNA: TGTGCCAGCTCACCATCAGACAAGCGACCCTACGAGCAGTACTTC
CDR3 protein: CASSPSDKRPYEQYF

J gene: TRBJ2-5
D gene: -
V gene: TRBV9
clone size: -
CDR3 DNA: TGTGCCAGCACCGAGGGGGAGGTTTTTCAAGAGACCCAGTACTTC
CDR3 protein: CASTEGEVFQETQYF

J gene: TRBJ1-2
D gene: -
V gene: TRBV4-3
clone size: -
CDR3 DNA: TGCGCCAGCAGAGCCTACAATGCAGAGATCTATGGCTACACCTTC
CDR3 protein: CASRAYNAEIYGYTF

J gene: TRBJ2-3
D gene: TRBD2
V gene: TRBV15
clone size: -
CDR3 DNA: TGTGCCACCACGACGTCCAAAGCGGGAAGCACAGATACGCAGTATTTT
CDR3 protein: CATTTSKAGSTDTQYF

J gene: TRBJ2-2
D gene: -
V gene: TRBV7-9
clone size: -
CDR3 DNA: TGTGCCAGCAGCTTAGCCGCTCAGCAAAGAAGCACCGGGGAGCTGTTTTTT
CDR3 protein: CASSLAAQQRSTGELFF

J gene: TRBJ2-7
D gene: -
V gene: TRBV20-1
clone size: -
CDR3 DNA: TGCAGTGCCCACCAACCGGGACATAGCTCCTACGAGCAGTACTTC
CDR3 protein: CSAHQPGHSSYEQYF

J gene: TRBJ1-5
D gene: TRBD1
V gene: TRBV20-1
clone size: -
CDR3 DNA: TGCAGTGCTAGAGATCTGGGGACAGTAACCAATCAGCCCCAGCATTTT
CDR3 protein: CSARDLGTVTNQPQHF

J gene: TRBJ1-1
D gene: -
V gene: TRBV28
clone size: -
CDR3 DNA: TGTGCCAGCCCTTCTAGTGGGAGGGGGGACACTGAAGCTTTCTTT
CDR3 protein: CASPSSGRGDTEAFF

J gene: TRBJ2-3
D gene: TRBD2
V gene: TRBV4-2
clone size: -
CDR3 DNA: TGTGCCAGCAGTCAGCGGGGGTCGCAGTATTTT
CDR3 protein: CASSQRGSQYF

J gene: TRBJ1-5
D gene: -
V gene: TRBV20-1
clone size: -
CDR3 DNA: TGCAGTGCTAGAGTCAGCTACAATCAGCCCCAGCATTTT
CDR3 protein: CSARVSYNQPQHF

J gene: TRBJ2-7
D gene: TRBD1
V gene: TRBV6-1
clone size: -
CDR3 DNA: TGTGCCAGCAGTGTACGGGGACAGGTCCACGAGCAGTACTTC
CDR3 protein: CASSVRGQVHEQYF

J gene: TRBJ2-6
D gene: -
V gene: TRBV28
clone size: -
CDR3 DNA: TGTGCCAGCAGCAGTTCTGGGGCCAACGTCCTGACTTTC
CDR3 protein: CASSSSGANVLTF